Sequencing of this T cell receptor (beta chain) was carried out in a study of T-cell memory formation after mild COVID-19. On the study more broadly: Largely, the TCR clusters proved donor specific.

Amplification by 5'RACE using constant-segment primers produced TCR alpha and TCR beta cDNA libraries that carried sample barcodes and UMIs. TCRdb independently ran MiXCR on the 5' RACE reads; one entry per CDR3 protein. This table holds about 430,000 distinct CDR3 sequences, about 24% found once. V trimming: 4 bases; J trimming: 0 bases; junction bases outside the gene matches: 17. The CDR3 contains 20 residues. Sequenced sample: PBMCs or a T cell subset sorted from them (not recorded which). The sequence came from an adult woman who had mild COVID-19 (a few samples of this study predate the infection). Cell type and time point are not known. V gene TRBV12-3 or TRBV12-4 combines with J gene TRBJ2-3, with 9 bases fitting TRBD1. This chain's CDR3 is CASSSRGPGQGFSSTDTQYF. CDR3 sequence (DNA): TGTGCCAGCAGTTCCCGTGGCCCGGGACAGGGATTTTCTAGCACAGATACGCAGTATTTT.